These 18 T cell receptor beta chains share one sample of origin, sequenced in a study of blood T cell repertoires in COVID-19. TCRdb keeps only in-frame clones here, not all; method: immunoSEQ multiplex PCR. The sample lists 99,000 or so clones, more than 70% occurring once. The sequenced material came from peripheral blood. All receptors derive from a woman between 55 and 75 years old in a cohort sampled during active or convalescent COVID-19.

The chain is built from TRBV7-8 and TRBJ2-1, with TRBD2 matching 7 bases. Per the germline V gene, CDR1 is SGHVS and CDR2 is FQNEAQ. The ends lost 5 bases at V and 7 bases at J; junction bases unmatched: 20. The CDR3 is made up of 18 amino acids. The CDR3, as DNA: TGTGCCAGCAGCCTGCGGACTAGACCGATCTATGAGTTAAATGAGCAGTTCTTC. This translates into CASSLRTRPIYELNEQFF.

Only one count was recorded for this clone. The chain carries TRBV5-4 and TRBJ2-1; 9 nucleotides align to TRBD2. The CDR3 length is 17 residues. V was clipped by 3 bases and J by 4 bases; unmatched bases: 11. CDR1 SGHNT and CDR2 YYREEE come from the germline V gene (reference sequence). The CDR3 loop reads CASSWGAGTSTYNEQFF. The CDR3 nucleotides are TGTGCCAGCAGCTGGGGGGCCGGGACTAGCACTTACAATGAGCAGTTCTTC.

The CDR3 is CASSGTANEKLFF. The CDR3, as DNA: TGCGCCAGCAGTGGGACAGCGAATGAAAAACTGTTTTTT. The rearrangement joins TRBV10-2 to TRBJ1-4; a possible D gene is TRBD1 (6 bases). CDR3 length: 13 residues. CDR1 and CDR2 (germline): WSHSY, SAAADI. Trimming removed 4 bases from V and 5 bases from J, with 8 bases in between.

CDR3 loop: CASTPPSGRGTKNIQYF. The CDR3 DNA follows: TGTGCCAGCACGCCCCCTAGCGGGAGAGGGACCAAAAACATTCAGTACTTC. The V call is TRBV21-1, the J call TRBJ2-4; the table's D call of TRBD2 was not tested on the DNA. TRBV21-1 is annotated as a pseudogene. The CDR3 loop spans 17 amino acids.

This clone appeared once. The chain joins TRBV30 to TRBJ1-2, with 7 bases fitting TRBD1. CDR3 length equals 14 residues. Germline trimming cut 0 bases from V and 8 bases from J; bases unmatched to any gene: 9. The germline gives CDR1 GTSNPN, CDR2 SVGIG (reference sequence). The CDR3 region is CAWSVQGTARGYTF. CDR3 DNA sequence: TGTGCCTGGAGTGTACAGGGGACCGCGCGGGGCTACACCTTC.

The V and J genes are TRBV6-4 and TRBJ2-1; TRBD2 aligns across 10 bases. The CDR3 runs to 15 residues. Germline loops: CDR1 MRHNA, CDR2 SNTAGT. V gave up 6 bases and J gave up 7 bases; unmatched junction bases: 9. The CDR3 protein is CASRPRAGGRNEQFF. CDR3 nucleotides: TGTGCCAGCAGACCGAGAGCGGGGGGGCGGAATGAGCAGTTCTTC.

This chain joins TRBV6-5 and TRBJ2-2; 7 nucleotides align to TRBD1. Losses at the gene ends were 9 bases for V and 0 bases for J; bases not matched to a gene: 7. Germline loops: CDR1 MNHEY, CDR2 SVGAGI. The CDR3 is made up of 15 amino acids. The CDR3 is CASGRGQANTGELFF. The CDR3 coding sequence is TGTGCCAGTGGAAGAGGACAGGCGAACACCGGGGAGCTGTTTTTT.

This chain connects TRBV11-1 to TRBJ2-5; 7 bases are shared with TRBD1. Per the germline V gene, CDR1 is SGHAT and CDR2 is FQDESV (reference sequence). The length of the CDR3 is 14 residues. Trimming removed 5 bases from V and 5 bases from J; junction bases left unmatched: 8. CDR3 bases: TGTGCCAGCAGCCTAAACAGGGGTGGGGAGACCCAGTACTTC. It translates to CASSLNRGGETQYF.

The J gene is TRBJ2-1, the V gene TRBV7-6; 7 bases map to TRBD2. The V and J ends lost 3 bases and 8 bases, in that order; junction bases with no gene match: 10. The CDR3 runs to 15 residues. Germline CDR1 is SGHVS and CDR2 is FNYEAQ. CDR3: CASSLDPGRGDEQFF. As DNA, the CDR3 is TGTGCCAGCAGCTTGGACCCTGGGAGGGGCGATGAGCAGTTCTTC. Variable domain in full (rest from reference TRBV7-6 and TRBJ2-1): GAGVSQSPRYKVTKRGQDVALRCDPISGHVSLYWYRQALGQGPEFLTYFNYEAQQDKSGLPNDRFSAERPEGSISTLTIQRTEQRDSAMYRCASSLDPGRGDEQFFGPGTRLTVL.

Only a few counts were recorded for this clone. V usage is TRBV5-1 and J usage is TRBJ2-1, with 11 bases aligning to TRBD2. The CDR3 runs to 14 residues. Germline values: CDR1 SGHRS, CDR2 YFSETQ. V gave up 2 bases and J gave up 9 bases; unmatched junction bases: 4. The CDR3 DNA is TGCGCCAGCAGCTTACTAGCGGGAGATTCTGAGCAGTTCTTC. This gives the protein CASSLLAGDSEQFF. The full variable domain, with the rest looked up from reference TRBV5-1 and TRBJ2-1, is KAGVTQTPRYLIKTRGQQVTLSCSPISGHRSVSWYQQTPGQGLQFLFEYFSETQRNKGNFPGRFSGRQFSNSRSEMNVSTLELGDSALYLCASSLLAGDSEQFFGPGTRLTVL.

The CDR3 nucleotides read TGTGCCAGCAGCGCGGGTGGGACAGCGAAGAACACTGAAGCTTTCTTT. Its translation: CASSAGGTAKNTEAFF. This chain uses TRBV6-6 with TRBJ1-1, with 7 bases fitting TRBD1. The CDR3 covers 16 residues. V shed 6 bases and J 1 base; nucleotides not matched to a gene: 11. CDR1 and CDR2 (germline): MNHNY, SVGAGI (reference sequence).

This chain connects TRBV18 to TRBJ1-2; 9 nucleotides agree with TRBD1. Per the germline V gene, CDR1 is KGHSH and CDR2 is LQKENI. The CDR3 extends over 16 amino acids. J gave up 8 bases and V 3 bases, and 13 bases lay outside the gene matches. CDR3 amino acids: CASSPAQAGQGWGYTF. DNA of the CDR3: TGTGCCAGCTCACCCGCCCAGGCGGGACAGGGCTGGGGCTACACCTTC.

V and J are TRBV19 and TRBJ2-3; D unresolved. The germline V and J ends were trimmed by 3 bases and 2 bases, with 9 bases remaining between them. CDR1 is LNHDA and CDR2 is SQIVND in the germline V gene (reference sequence). CDR3 length equals 14 residues. CDR3 DNA: TGTGCCAGTAGTATTGAGACAACCACAGATACGCAGTATTTT. Protein: CASSIETTTDTQYF.

V is TRBV6-5 and J is TRBJ1-2, with 8 bases aligning to TRBD1. Per germline, CDR1 MNHEY and CDR2 SVGAGI. The CDR3 is 13 residues long. Trimming took 4 bases from V and 8 from J; bases not matched to a gene: 6. CDR3 sequence reads: CASSSTGERGYTF. CDR3 bases: TGTGCCAGCAGTTCGACAGGGGAGCGCGGCTACACCTTC.

The V gene is TRBV5-1, the J gene TRBJ2-2; 9 positions agree with TRBD1. The length of the CDR3 is 15 residues. The V segment lost 4 bases and the J segment 1 base; nucleotides outside the gene matches: 2. The V gene's germline CDR1 is SGHRS and CDR2 YFSETQ. The CDR3 sequence is CASSPGQGNTGELFF. In DNA, the CDR3 is TGCGCCAGCAGCCCGGGACAGGGGAACACCGGGGAGCTGTTTTTT.

This clone was recorded a few times. V is TRBV4-1 and J is TRBJ2-2; 12 bases match TRBD2. The CDR3 runs 16 residues. The V gene end was trimmed by 4 bases and the J gene end by 7 bases; junction bases not matched to a gene: 7. Germline V gene sequence: CDR1 MGHRA, CDR2 YSYEKL. Here the CDR3 reads CASSRLAGGRGGELFF. The CDR3 coding sequence is TGCGCCAGCAGCCGCCTAGCGGGAGGGCGCGGCGGGGAGCTGTTTTTT.

The V gene is TRBV5-1, the J gene TRBJ2-1; 9 bases are shared with TRBD2. The CDR3 extends over 15 amino acids. The V segment lost 2 bases and the J segment 4 bases; nucleotides outside the gene matches: 4. Looked up from germline, CDR1 is SGHRS and CDR2 is YFSETQ. CDR3 nucleotides: TGCGCCAGCAGCTTTAGCGGGAGCGAGTACAATGAGCAGTTCTTC. Translating it yields CASSFSGSEYNEQFF.

This chain joins TRBV6-6 and TRBJ2-4, with 9 bases that match TRBD1. Losses at the gene ends were 0 bases for V and 9 bases for J; bases not matched to a gene: 9. The germline gives CDR1 MNHNY, CDR2 SVGAGI (reference sequence). The CDR3 has 16 amino acids. CDR3 in DNA: TGTGCCAGCAGTTACTCGAGTGACAGGGGGTCTGTCATTCAGTACTTC. It is translated as CASSYSSDRGSVIQYF.